A selection of T cell receptor beta chains follows, all from one sample in a study of human T cells and chemical hapten exposure. TCRdb re-analysed the RACE reads in MiXCR, keeping a single row per CDR3 protein. Of fewer than 95,000 distinct CDR3 sequences detected, about 10% appear once; the ten largest clones hold 2% to 2.5%. Sequencing was performed on whole blood, taken in connection with sensitization to the hapten diphenylcyclopropenone (DPC). The receptor source for this set is a man between 40 and 49 years old with alopecia areata. Some clones in this sample may be carry-over from other donors' samples. The CDR3 runs from the conserved cysteine through the conserved F or W. For some rows the clone size is stated as once, few or many, or as a class when expanded; others skip it.

>few|TRBV29-1
CSVAGLGADTQYF
>.|TRBV3-1
CASSQAQSANYGYTF
>many|TRBV10-3
CAISDDGTSSYNEQFF
>.|TRBV20-1
CSAVGQGEMNTEAFF
>few|TRBV30
CAWSVPFRGRPGTEAFF
>few|TRBV29-1
CSVEGMRRREQFF
>many|TRBV9
CASSVLRSGPDTQYF
>many|TRBV7-9
CASSPQGIESPLHF
>few|TRBV10-3
CAISESRGSDTEAFF
>.|TRBV29-1
CSVLGNQETQYF
>few|TRBV28
CASSFGPTEAFF
>few|TRBV12-3/TRBV12-4
CASSDANRARTGEQYF